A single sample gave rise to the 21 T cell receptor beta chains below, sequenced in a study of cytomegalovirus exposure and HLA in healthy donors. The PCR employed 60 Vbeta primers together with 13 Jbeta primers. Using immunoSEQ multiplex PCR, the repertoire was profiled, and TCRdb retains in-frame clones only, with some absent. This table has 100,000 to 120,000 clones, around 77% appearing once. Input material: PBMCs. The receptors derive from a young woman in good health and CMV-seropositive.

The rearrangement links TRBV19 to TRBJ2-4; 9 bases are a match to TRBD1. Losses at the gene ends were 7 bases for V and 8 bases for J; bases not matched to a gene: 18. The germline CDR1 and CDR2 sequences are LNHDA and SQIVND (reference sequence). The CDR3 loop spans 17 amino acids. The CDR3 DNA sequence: TGTGCCAGTAATGGTAGGGGACAGGGTTCTAAGCGCGACATTCAGTACTTC. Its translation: CASNGRGQGSKRDIQYF.

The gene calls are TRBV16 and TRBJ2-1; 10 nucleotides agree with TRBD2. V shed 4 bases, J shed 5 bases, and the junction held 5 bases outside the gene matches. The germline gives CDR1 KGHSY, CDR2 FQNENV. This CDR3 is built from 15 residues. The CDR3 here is CASSPIAGGNNEQFF. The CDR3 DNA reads TGTGCCAGCAGCCCCATAGCGGGGGGTAACAATGAGCAGTTCTTC.

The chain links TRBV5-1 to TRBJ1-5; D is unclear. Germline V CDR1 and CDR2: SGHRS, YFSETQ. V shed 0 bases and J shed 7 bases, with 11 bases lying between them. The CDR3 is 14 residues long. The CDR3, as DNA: TGCGCCAGCAGCTTGGACGGGGATCGACAGCCCCAGCATTTT. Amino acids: CASSLDGDRQPQHF.

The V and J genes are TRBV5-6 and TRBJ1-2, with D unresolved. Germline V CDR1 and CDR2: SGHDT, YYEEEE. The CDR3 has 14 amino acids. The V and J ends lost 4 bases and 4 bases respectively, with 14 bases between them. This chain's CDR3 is CASSRPSGSYGYTF. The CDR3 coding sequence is TGTGCCAGCAGCCGCCCCTCGGGGAGCTATGGCTACACCTTC.

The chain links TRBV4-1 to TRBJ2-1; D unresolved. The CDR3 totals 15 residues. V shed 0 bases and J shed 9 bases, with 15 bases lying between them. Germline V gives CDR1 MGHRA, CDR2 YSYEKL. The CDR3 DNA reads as TGCGCCAGCAGCCAAGATGTCGGGTTTGGCGGTGAGCAGTTCTTC. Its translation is CASSQDVGFGGEQFF.

CDR3: CASSESYFVTGDSYEQYF. The CDR3 DNA follows: TGTGCCAGCAGTGAATCGTATTTCGTGACAGGGGACTCCTACGAGCAGTACTTC. The genes are TRBV6-1 and TRBJ2-7; 8 positions agree with TRBD1. The CDR3 is 18 residues long. Germline CDR1 reads MNHNS; CDR2 reads SASEGT. J gave up 0 bases and V 2 bases, and 12 bases lay outside the gene matches.

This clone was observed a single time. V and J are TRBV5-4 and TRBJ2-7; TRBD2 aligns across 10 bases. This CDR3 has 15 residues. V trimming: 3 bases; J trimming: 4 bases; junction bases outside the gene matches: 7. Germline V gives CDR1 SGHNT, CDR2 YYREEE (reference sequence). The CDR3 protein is CASSYASGGGYEQYF. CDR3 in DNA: TGTGCCAGCAGCTACGCGAGCGGGGGGGGTTACGAGCAGTACTTC.

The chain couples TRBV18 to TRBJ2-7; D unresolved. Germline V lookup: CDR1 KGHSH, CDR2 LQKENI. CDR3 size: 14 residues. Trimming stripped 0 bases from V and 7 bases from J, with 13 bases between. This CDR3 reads CASSPPNYEREQYF. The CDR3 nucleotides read TGTGCCAGCTCACCACCAAACTACGAACGAGAGCAGTACTTC.

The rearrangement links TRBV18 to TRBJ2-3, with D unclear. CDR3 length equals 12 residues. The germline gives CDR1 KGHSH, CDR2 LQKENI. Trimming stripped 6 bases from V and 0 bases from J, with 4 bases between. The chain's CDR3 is CASSQSTDTQYF. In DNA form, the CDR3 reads TGTGCCAGCTCCCAAAGCACAGATACGCAGTATTTT.

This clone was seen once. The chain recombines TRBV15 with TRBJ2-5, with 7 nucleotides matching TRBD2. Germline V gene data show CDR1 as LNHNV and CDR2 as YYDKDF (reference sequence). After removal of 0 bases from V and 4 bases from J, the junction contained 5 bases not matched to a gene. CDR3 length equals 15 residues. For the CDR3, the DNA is TGTGCCACCAGCAGAGATCGCGGGAGTCTAGAGACCCAGTACTTC. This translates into CATSRDRGSLETQYF. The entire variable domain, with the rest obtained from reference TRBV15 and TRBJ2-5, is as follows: DAMVIQNPRYQVTQFGKPVTLSCSQTLNHNVMYWYQQKSSQAPKLLFHYYDKDFNNEADTPDNFQSRRPNTSFCFLDIRSPGLGDTAMYLCATSRDRGSLETQYFGPGTRLLVL.

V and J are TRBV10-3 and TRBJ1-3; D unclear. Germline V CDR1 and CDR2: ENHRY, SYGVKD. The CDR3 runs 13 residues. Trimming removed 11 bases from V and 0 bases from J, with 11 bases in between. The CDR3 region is CASGVYSGNTIYF. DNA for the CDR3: TGTGCCTCCGGGGTCTACTCTGGAAACACCATATATTTT.

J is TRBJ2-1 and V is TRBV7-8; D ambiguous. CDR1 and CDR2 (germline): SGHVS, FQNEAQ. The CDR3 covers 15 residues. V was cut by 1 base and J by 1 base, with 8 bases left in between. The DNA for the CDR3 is TGTGCCAGCAGCTTAGAGCTAGATTCCTACAATGAGCAGTTCTTC. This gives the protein CASSLELDSYNEQFF.

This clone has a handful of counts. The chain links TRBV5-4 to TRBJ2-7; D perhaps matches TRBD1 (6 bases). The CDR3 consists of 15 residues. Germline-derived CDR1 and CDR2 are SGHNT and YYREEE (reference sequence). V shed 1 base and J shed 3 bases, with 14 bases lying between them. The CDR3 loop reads CASSLFKGEGYEQYF. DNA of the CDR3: TGTGCCAGCAGCTTGTTTAAGGGGGAAGGCTACGAGCAGTACTTC.

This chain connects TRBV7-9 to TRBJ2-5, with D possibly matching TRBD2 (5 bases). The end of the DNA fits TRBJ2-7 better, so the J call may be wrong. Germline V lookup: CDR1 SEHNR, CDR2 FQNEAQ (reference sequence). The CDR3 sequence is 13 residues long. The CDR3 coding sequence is TGTGCCAGCAGCTTAAGTGTTGGGAGCGAGCAGTACTTC. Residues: CASSLSVGSEQYF.

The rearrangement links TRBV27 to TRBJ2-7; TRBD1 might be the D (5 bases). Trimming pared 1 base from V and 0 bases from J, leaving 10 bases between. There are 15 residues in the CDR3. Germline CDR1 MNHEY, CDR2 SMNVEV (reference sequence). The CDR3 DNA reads TGTGCCAGCAGTTTATTACCTAGGGGCTCCTACGAGCAGTACTTC. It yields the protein CASSLLPRGSYEQYF.

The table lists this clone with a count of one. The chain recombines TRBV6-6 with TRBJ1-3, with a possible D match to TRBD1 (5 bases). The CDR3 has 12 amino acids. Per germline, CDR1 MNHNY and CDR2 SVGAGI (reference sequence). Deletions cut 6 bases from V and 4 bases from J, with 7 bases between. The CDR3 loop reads CASSGGGNTIYF. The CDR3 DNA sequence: TGTGCCAGCAGCGGGGGGGGAAACACCATATATTTT.

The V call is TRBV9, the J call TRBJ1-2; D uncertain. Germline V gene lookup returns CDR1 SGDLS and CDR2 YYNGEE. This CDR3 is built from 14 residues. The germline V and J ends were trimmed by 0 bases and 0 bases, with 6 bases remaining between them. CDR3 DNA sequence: TGTGCCAGCAGCGTAGATTCGGCTAACTATGGCTACACCTTC. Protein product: CASSVDSANYGYTF. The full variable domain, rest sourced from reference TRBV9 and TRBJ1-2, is DSGVTQTPKHLITATGQRVTLRCSPRSGDLSVYWYQQSLDQGLQFLIQYYNGEERAKGNILERFSAQQFPDLHSELNLSSLELGDSALYFCASSVDSANYGYTFGSGTRLTVV.

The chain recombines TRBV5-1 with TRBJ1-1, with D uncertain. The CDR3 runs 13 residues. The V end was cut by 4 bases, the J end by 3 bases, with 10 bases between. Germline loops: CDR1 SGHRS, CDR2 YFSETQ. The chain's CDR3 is CASSPLTYTEAFF. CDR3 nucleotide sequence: TGCGCCAGCAGCCCCTTGACTTACACTGAAGCTTTCTTT.

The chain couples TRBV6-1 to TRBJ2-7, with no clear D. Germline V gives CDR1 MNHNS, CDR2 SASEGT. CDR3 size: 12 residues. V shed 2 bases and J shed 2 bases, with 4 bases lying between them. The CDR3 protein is CASSEPPYEQYF. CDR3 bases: TGTGCCAGCAGTGAACCTCCCTACGAGCAGTACTTC.

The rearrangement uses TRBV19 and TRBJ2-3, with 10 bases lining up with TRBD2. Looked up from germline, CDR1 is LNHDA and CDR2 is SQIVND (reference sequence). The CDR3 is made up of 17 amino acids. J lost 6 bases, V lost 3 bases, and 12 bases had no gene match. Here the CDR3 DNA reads TGTGCCAGTAGTATCTTGTCTAGCGGGGGTCCCGAGGATACGCAGTATTTT. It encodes CASSILSSGGPEDTQYF.

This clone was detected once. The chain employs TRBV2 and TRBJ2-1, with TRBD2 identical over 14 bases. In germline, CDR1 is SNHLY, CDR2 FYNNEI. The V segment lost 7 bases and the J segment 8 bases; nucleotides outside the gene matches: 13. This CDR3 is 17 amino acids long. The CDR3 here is CASTPPVGTSGSDEQFF. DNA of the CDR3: TGTGCCAGCACCCCCCCGGTCGGGACTAGCGGGAGTGATGAGCAGTTCTTC.